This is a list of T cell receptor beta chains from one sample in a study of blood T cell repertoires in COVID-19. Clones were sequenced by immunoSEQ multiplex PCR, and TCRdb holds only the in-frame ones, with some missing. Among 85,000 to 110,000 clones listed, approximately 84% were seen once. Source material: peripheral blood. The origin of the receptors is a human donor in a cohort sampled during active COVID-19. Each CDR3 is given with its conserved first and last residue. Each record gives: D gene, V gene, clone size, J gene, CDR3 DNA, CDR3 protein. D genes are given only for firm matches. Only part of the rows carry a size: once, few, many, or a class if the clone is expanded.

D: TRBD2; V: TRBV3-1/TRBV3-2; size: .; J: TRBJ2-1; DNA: TGTGCCAGCAGCATAGCGGGGGGGCCTGATGAGCAGTTCTTC; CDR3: CASSIAGGPDEQFF
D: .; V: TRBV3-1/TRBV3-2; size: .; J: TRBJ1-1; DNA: TGTGCCAGCAGCCAACGGGGGGCGGGGTGGGCTTTCTTT; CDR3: CASSQRGAGWAFF
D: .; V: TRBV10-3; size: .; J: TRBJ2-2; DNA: TGTGCCACGCAGCGGACAGAGAACACCGGGGAGCTGTTTTTT; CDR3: CATQRTENTGELFF
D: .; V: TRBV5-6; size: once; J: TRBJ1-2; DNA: TGTGCCAGCACCCCGGGACACTTTAACTATGGCTACACCTTC; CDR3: CASTPGHFNYGYTF
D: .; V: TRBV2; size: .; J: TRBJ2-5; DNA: TGTGCCAGCAGTTGGGGGACATCACAAGAGACCCAGTACTTC; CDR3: CASSWGTSQETQYF
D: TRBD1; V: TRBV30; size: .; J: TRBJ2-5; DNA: TGTGCCTGGAGTCGGGACAGGGGATGGGAGACCCAGTACTTC; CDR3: CAWSRDRGWETQYF
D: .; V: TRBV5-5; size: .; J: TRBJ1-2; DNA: TGTGCCAGCAGCTTGGACCAGGGTGAGGGCTACACCTTC; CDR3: CASSLDQGEGYTF
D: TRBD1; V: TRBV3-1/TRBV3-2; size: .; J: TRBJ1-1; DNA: TGTGCCAGCAGCTCAGGGACAGGGGCCGCTGAAGCTTTCTTT; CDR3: CASSSGTGAAEAFF
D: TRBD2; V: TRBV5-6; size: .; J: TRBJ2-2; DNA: TGTGCCAGCAGCTTGTACTCGCGGGGGTCGACCGGGGAGCTGTTTTTT; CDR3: CASSLYSRGSTGELFF
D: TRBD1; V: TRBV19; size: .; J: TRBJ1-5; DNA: TGTGCCAGTAGCACAGGGGGCTCTAGCAATCAGCCCCAGCATTTT; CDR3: CASSTGGSSNQPQHF
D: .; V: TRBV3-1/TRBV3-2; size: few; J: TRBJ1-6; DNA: TGTGCCAGCAGCCAAGGGGGGGTGAATTCACCCCTCCACTTT; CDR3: CASSQGGVNSPLHF
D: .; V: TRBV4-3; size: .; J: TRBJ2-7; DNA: TGCGCCAGCAGCCCGAGTCCCCAGGCGCCCTACGAGCAGTACTTC; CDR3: CASSPSPQAPYEQYF
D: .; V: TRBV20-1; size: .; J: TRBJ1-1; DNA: TGCAGTGCTAGTACAGGGCAGGGGATGAACACTGAAGCTTTCTTT; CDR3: CSASTGQGMNTEAFF
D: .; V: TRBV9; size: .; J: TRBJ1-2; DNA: TGTGCCAGCAGCCCCGAGGGCGGGGGCTCCTATGGCTACACCTTC; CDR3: CASSPEGGGSYGYTF
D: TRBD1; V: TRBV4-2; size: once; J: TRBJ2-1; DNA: TGTGCCAGCAGCCAGGCCAGGGGGTCCTACAATGAGCAGTTCTTC; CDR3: CASSQARGSYNEQFF
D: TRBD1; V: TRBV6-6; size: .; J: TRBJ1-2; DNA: TGTGCCTTGGGGCCCAGGGGGCTGACTAACTATGGCTACACCTTC; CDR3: CALGPRGLTNYGYTF
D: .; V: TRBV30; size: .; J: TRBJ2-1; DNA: TGTGCCTGGACCCGACAGGCGAGCTCCTACAATGAGCAGTTCTTC; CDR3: CAWTRQASSYNEQFF
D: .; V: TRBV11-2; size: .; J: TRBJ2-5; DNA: TGTGCCAGCAGCTTCGGACAGCAAGAGACCCAGTACTTC; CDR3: CASSFGQQETQYF
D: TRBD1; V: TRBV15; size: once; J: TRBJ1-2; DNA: TGTGCCACCAGCAGAGATAGCAGGGGGCTGATTCATGGCTACACCTTC; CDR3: CATSRDSRGLIHGYTF
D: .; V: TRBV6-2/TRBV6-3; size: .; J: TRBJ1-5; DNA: TGTGCCAGCAGTCAGGGGAATAGCAATCAGCCCCAGCATTTT; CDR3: CASSQGNSNQPQHF
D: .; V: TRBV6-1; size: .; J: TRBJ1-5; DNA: TGTGCCAGCAGTGAAGCCGGGCAGGGTGGTCAGCCCCAGCATTTT; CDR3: CASSEAGQGGQPQHF
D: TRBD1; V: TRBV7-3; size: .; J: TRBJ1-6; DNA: TGTGCCAGCAGCTTACAGGGACAGTCGAATTCACCCCTCCACTTT; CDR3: CASSLQGQSNSPLHF
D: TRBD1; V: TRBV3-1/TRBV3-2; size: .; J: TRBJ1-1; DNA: TGTGCCAGCAGCCAAGAGCGGGGACAGGCCGGGAACACTGAAGCTTTCTTT; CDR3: CASSQERGQAGNTEAFF
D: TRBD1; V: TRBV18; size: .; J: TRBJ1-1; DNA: TGTGCCAGCTCCCCATCCGTCGGACAGGGCGGCACTGAAGCTTTCTTT; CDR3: CASSPSVGQGGTEAFF
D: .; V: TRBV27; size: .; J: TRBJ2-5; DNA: TGTGCCAGCACCCCGCGGCGGGGTGGGCAAGAGACCCAGTACTTC; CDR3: CASTPRRGGQETQYF
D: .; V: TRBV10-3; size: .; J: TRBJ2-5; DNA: TGTGCCATCAGTGGGGACTGGGAAGAGACCCAGTACTTC; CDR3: CAISGDWEETQYF
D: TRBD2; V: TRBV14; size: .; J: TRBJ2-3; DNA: TGTGCCAGCAGCCAACTAGCGGGGGGGCCACATACGCAGTATTTT; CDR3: CASSQLAGGPHTQYF
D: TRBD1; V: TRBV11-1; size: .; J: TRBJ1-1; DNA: TGTGCCAGCAGCTTGTCGACAGGGGGAAGAACTGAAGCTTTCTTT; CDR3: CASSLSTGGRTEAFF
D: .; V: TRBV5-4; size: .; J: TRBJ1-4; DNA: TGTGCCAGCAGCCTAGATTCAGGGTCGACTAATGAAAAACTGTTTTTT; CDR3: CASSLDSGSTNEKLFF
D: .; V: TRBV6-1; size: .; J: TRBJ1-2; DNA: TGTGCCAGCAGTGAAAGCGGGGCTAACTATGGCTACACCTTC; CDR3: CASSESGANYGYTF
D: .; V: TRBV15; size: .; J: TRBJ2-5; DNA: TGTGCCACCAGCAGAGATTTTCGGGGGTTTGGGGAGACCCAGTACTTC; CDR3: CATSRDFRGFGETQYF
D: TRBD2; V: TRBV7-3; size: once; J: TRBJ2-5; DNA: TGTGCCAGCAGCCGAACTAGCGGGGGGCAAGAGACCCAGTACTTC; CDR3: CASSRTSGGQETQYF
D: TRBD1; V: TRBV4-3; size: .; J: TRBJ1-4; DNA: TGCGCCAGCAGCCAAGATGGGGGGACAGGAGGTTTTGAAAAACTGTTTTTT; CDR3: CASSQDGGTGGFEKLFF
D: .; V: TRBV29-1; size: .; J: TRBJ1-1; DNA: TGCAGCGTTGGTGCGGTGGTGGCTGAAGCTTTCTTT; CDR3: CSVGAVVAEAFF
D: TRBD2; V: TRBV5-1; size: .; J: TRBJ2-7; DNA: TGCGCCAGCAGCTTGGTAGCGGGGGAAACCTACGAGCAGTACTTC; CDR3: CASSLVAGETYEQYF
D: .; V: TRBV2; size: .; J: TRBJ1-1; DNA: TGTGCCAGCAGTAGCAGGGCTAACACTGAAGCTTTCTTT; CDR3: CASSSRANTEAFF
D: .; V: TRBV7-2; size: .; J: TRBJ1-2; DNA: TGTGCCAGCAGCTTAGGGCAGTTGACTTATGGCTACACCTTC; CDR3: CASSLGQLTYGYTF
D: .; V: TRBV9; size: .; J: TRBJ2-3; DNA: TGTGCCAGCAGCGTAGCTACGCGGGCTTACGATACGCAGTATTTT; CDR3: CASSVATRAYDTQYF
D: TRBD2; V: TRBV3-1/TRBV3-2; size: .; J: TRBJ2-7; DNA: TGTGCCAGCAGCCCAGGCCTAGCGGGGTCATACGAGCAGTACTTC; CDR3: CASSPGLAGSYEQYF
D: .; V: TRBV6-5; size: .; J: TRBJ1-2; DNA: TGTGCCTCCGCGGGGGGCTCATTTGGCTACACCTTC; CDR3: CASAGGSFGYTF
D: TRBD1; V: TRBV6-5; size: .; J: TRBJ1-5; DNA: TGTGCCAGCAGTACAGGGGTTCAGCCCCAGCATTTT; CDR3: CASSTGVQPQHF
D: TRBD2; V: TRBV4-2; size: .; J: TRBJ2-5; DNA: TGTGCCAGCAGCCAACACCGGACTAGCGGCCAAGAGACCCAGTACTTC; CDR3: CASSQHRTSGQETQYF
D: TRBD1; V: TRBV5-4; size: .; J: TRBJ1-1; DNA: TGTGCCAGCAGCCAGGGACAGGGGGTTGGGATGAACACTGAAGCTTTCTTT; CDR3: CASSQGQGVGMNTEAFF
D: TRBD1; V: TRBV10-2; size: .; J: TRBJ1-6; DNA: TGCGCCAGCCGGGACAGCAATTCACCCCTCCACTTT; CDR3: CASRDSNSPLHF
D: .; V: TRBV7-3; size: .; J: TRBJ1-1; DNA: TGTGCCAGCAGCACTGGAGGGAACACTGAAGCTTTCTTT; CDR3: CASSTGGNTEAFF
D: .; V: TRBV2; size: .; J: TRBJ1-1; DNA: TGTGCCAGCAGCCGGACAGAGAACACTGAAGCTTTCTTT; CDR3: CASSRTENTEAFF
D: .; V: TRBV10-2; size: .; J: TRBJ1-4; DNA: TGCGCCAGCAGACAGGGTTTTACTAATGAAAAACTGTTTTTT; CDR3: CASRQGFTNEKLFF
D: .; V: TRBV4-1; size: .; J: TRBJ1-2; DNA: TGCGCCAGCAGCCAAGATCCCAGCAGGGTGGATGGCTACACCTTC; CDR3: CASSQDPSRVDGYTF
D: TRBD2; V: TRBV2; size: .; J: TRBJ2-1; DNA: TGTGCCAGCAGTGTCCAGGGACTAGCTGACAATGAGCAGTTCTTC; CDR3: CASSVQGLADNEQFF
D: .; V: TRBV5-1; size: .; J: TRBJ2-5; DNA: TGCGCCAGCAGCCCCGGACAGCCCCAAGAGACCCAGTACTTC; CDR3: CASSPGQPQETQYF
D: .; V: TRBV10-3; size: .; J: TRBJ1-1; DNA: TGTGCCATCAGTGAGGGCACCGTGGGGTGGGGCGCAGATCCTGAGGCTTTCTTT; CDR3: CAISEGTVGWGADPEAFF
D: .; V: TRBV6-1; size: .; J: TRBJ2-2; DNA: TGTGCCAGCAGTGAACAGGTCGGTTTGAACACCGGGGAGCTGTTTTTT; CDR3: CASSEQVGLNTGELFF
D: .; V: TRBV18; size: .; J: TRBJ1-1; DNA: TGTGCCAGCTCACCAGGGCCTAACACTGAAGCTTTCTTT; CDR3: CASSPGPNTEAFF
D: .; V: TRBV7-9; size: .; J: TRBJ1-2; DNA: TGTGCCAGCAGCTTAGCGGGCAGCCGCTATGGCTACACCTTC; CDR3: CASSLAGSRYGYTF
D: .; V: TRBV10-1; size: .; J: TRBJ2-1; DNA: TGCGCCAGCAGTGAAGACAGCTACAATGAGCAGTTCTTC; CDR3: CASSEDSYNEQFF
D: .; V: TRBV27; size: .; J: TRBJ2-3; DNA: TGTGCCAGCGGGGTCAGGGGGAGGACAGATACGCAGTATTTT; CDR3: CASGVRGRTDTQYF
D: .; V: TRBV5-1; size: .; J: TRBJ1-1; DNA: TGCGCCAGCAGCTTGGAGGCACGGGAGACTGAAGCTTTCTTT; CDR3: CASSLEARETEAFF
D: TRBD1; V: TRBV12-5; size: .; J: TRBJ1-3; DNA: TGTGCTAGTGGGACAGGGTTCTCTGGAAACACCATATATTTT; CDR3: CASGTGFSGNTIYF
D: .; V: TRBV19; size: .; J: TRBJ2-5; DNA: TGTGCCAGTAGTATTGGCAGACAAGAGACCCAGTACTTC; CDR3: CASSIGRQETQYF
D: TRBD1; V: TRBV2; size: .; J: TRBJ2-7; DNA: TGTGCCAGCAGTGTTGAGACAGGGCCCAACGAGCAGTACTTC; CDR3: CASSVETGPNEQYF